One sample yielded the 18 T cell receptor beta chains listed below, sequenced in a study of T-cell memory formation after mild COVID-19. MiXCR, run by TCRdb on the 5' RACE reads, gives a single entry per CDR3 protein. The sample lists about 400,000 distinct CDR3 sequences; 14% were seen once. Sequencing was done on a sample of PBMCs or a T cell subset sorted from them (not recorded which). All receptors come from a man younger than 35 who had mild COVID-19 (a few samples of this study predate the infection). Cell type and time point are not known.

About this clonotype itself: The junction departs from the called germline gene at one end, perhaps through a read error. This chain connects TRBV7-9 to TRBJ2-7; D is unresolved. Germline V gene sequence: CDR1 SEHNR, CDR2 FQNEAQ (reference sequence). CDR3 size: 12 residues. CDR3 bases: TGTGCCAGCAGCTCCGGATCTGGCGAGAAGTACTTC. Translated: CASSSGSGEKYF.

This clonotype was counted a few times. The chain combines TRBV6-5 with TRBJ1-2; 7 bases agree with TRBD1. CDR1 and CDR2 (germline): MNHEY, SVGAGI. The CDR3 spans 13 residues. Losses at the gene ends were 2 bases for V and 6 bases for J; bases not matched to a gene: 3. The CDR3 loop is CASSYDRDNGYTF. The DNA of the CDR3 is TGTGCCAGCAGTTACGACAGGGATAATGGCTACACCTTC.

This chain connects TRBV6-1 to TRBJ1-2, with TRBD1 identical over 9 bases. CDR3 length equals 16 residues. CDR1 and CDR2 (germline): MNHNS, SASEGT. Trimming at V came to 1 base and at J to 4 bases, leaving 7 bases not matched to a gene. The CDR3 sequence: CASSEEYRDRVYGYTF. CDR3 in DNA: TGTGCCAGCAGTGAAGAGTACCGGGACAGGGTCTATGGCTACACCTTC.

This clonotype occurred many times. The chain recombines TRBV6-5 with TRBJ1-1, with D hard to call. This CDR3 has 14 residues. Trimming removed 4 bases from V and 5 bases from J, with 14 bases in between. From germline, CDR1 is MNHEY and CDR2 SVGAGI. The CDR3 protein is CASSLGPIRTEAFF. In nucleotides, the CDR3 is TGTGCCAGCAGTTTAGGCCCGATTAGGACTGAAGCTTTCTTT.

This clonotype has ten or more counts. This chain uses TRBV12-3 or TRBV12-4 with TRBJ2-1; D gene uncertain. CDR3 length equals 12 residues. Trimming pared 2 bases from V and 9 bases from J, leaving 8 bases between. The CDR3 DNA follows: TGTGCCAGCAGTTTATCCGACGCTGAGCAGTTCTTC. Encoded protein: CASSLSDAEQFF.

This clonotype was counted ten times or more. This chain joins TRBV12-3 or TRBV12-4 and TRBJ2-5; possibly TRBD1 for D (5 bases). V was pared by 7 bases and J by 4 bases, with 13 bases between. The CDR3 covers 13 residues. The CDR3 sequence: CASTSGLGETQYF. The CDR3 nucleotides are TGTGCCAGCACCTCAGGGCTAGGAGAGACCCAGTACTTC.

V gene TRBV12-3 or TRBV12-4 combines with J gene TRBJ1-4, with 7 positions matching TRBD1. V shed 4 bases, J shed 8 bases, and the junction held 7 bases outside the gene matches. This CDR3 is 14 amino acids long. The CDR3 loop reads CASSYYRGDEKLFF. DNA for the CDR3: TGTGCCAGCAGTTATTACAGGGGAGACGAAAAACTGTTTTTT.

This clonotype has more than one count but fewer than ten. This rearrangement joins TRBV7-6 to TRBJ1-1, with 8 bases that match TRBD1. The V segment lost 0 bases and the J segment 4 bases; nucleotides outside the gene matches: 4. The CDR3 consists of 15 residues. Germline CDR1 reads SGHVS; CDR2 reads FNYEAQ. CDR3 nucleotides: TGTGCCAGCAGCTTAGCCGACAGGGGAGGCACTGAAGCTTTCTTT. It specifies CASSLADRGGTEAFF. Full variable domain (rest looked up from reference TRBV7-6 and TRBJ1-1): GAGVSQSPRYKVTKRGQDVALRCDPISGHVSLYWYRQALGQGPEFLTYFNYEAQQDKSGLPNDRFSAERPEGSISTLTIQRTEQRDSAMYRCASSLADRGGTEAFFGQGTRLTVV.

This clonotype was counted between two and nine times. The J gene is TRBJ2-7, the V gene TRBV3-1; 8 nucleotides agree with TRBD1. The germline gives CDR1 LGHDT, CDR2 YNNKEL (reference sequence). The ends lost 2 bases at V and 4 bases at J; junction bases unmatched: 10. This CDR3 has 16 residues. The CDR3 DNA reads as TGTGCCAGCAGCCAAAGCCTGGGCAGGGGGCTTTACGAGCAGTACGTC. The encoded protein is CASSQSLGRGLYEQYV.

The chain carries TRBV7-3 and TRBJ2-3; D remains unclear. The germline V gene has CDR1 SGHTA and CDR2 FQGTGA. This CDR3 spans 12 amino acids. Trimming removed 6 bases at V and 5 bases at J, with 9 bases between. CDR3 in amino acids: CASSSHGDTQYF. The CDR3 DNA is TGTGCCAGCAGTTCACATGGAGATACGCAGTATTTT.

J is TRBJ1-5 and V is TRBV2; TRBD1 matches 7 bases. In germline, CDR1 is SNHLY, CDR2 FYNNEI. CDR3 length: 14 residues. Trimming cost V 6 bases and J 3 bases; bases outside gene matches: 5. This CDR3 reads CASRAGTVNQPQHF. The CDR3 bases are TGTGCCAGCAGAGCCGGGACAGTCAATCAGCCCCAGCATTTT.

This clonotype was observed at least ten times. The chain recombines TRBV20-1 with TRBJ2-3; no firm D call. Germline V CDR1 and CDR2: DFQATT, SNEGSKA (reference sequence). The CDR3 loop spans 16 amino acids. The V end lost 1 base, the J end lost 0 bases, and 14 bases lay between the germline ends. CDR3 DNA sequence: TGCAGTGCTAGAGGATTCCGTAGGACGAGCACAGATACGCAGTATTTT. Its translation: CSARGFRRTSTDTQYF.

In this sample, this clonotype turned up many times. This rearrangement joins TRBV6-5 to TRBJ2-1; D may be TRBD1 (6 bases). CDR1 and CDR2 from the germline V gene are MNHEY and SVGAGI. V gave up 0 bases and J gave up 0 bases, with 6 bases separating them. There are 15 residues in the CDR3. CDR3 in DNA: TGTGCCAGCAGTTACTCAGGGGGCTCCTACAATGAGCAGTTCTTC. As protein: CASSYSGGSYNEQFF.

The V gene is TRBV5-6, the J gene TRBJ2-7; 7 positions match TRBD1. V trimming: 4 bases; J trimming: 6 bases; junction bases outside the gene matches: 7. From germline, CDR1 is SGHDT and CDR2 YYEEEE. The CDR3 totals 13 residues. CDR3 residues: CASSPTTGREQYV. For the CDR3, the DNA is TGTGCCAGCAGCCCAACGACAGGGCGCGAGCAGTACGTC.

This clonotype has a handful of counts. The chain employs TRBV23-1 and TRBJ1-1; 7 bases map to TRBD1. TRBV23-1 is an ORF for which the function is uncertain. This CDR3 contains 13 residues. Germline trimming cut 7 bases from V and 9 bases from J; bases unmatched to any gene: 11. CDR3 DNA: TGCGCCAGCATAGGGGGCTGGAAGTGGAAAGCTTTCTTT. Translated, it gives CASIGGWKWKAFF.

This clonotype was picked up a small number of times. V gene TRBV12-3 or TRBV12-4 combines with J gene TRBJ1-2; no firm D call. V was clipped by 6 bases and J by 6 bases, with 14 bases between them. The CDR3 consists of 13 residues. The DNA of the CDR3 is TGTGCCAGCAGACCGACCCGGTGGCATGGCTACACCTTC. Translating it yields CASRPTRWHGYTF.

There are a few counts of this clonotype. CDR3: CASSLRRQGMNTEAFF. For the CDR3, the DNA is TGCGCCAGCAGCTTACGCCGACAGGGGATGAACACTGAAGCTTTCTTT. V usage is TRBV5-1 and J usage is TRBJ1-1, with TRBD1 matching over 8 bases. J lost 0 bases, V lost 2 bases, and 6 bases had no gene match. In germline, CDR1 is SGHRS, CDR2 YFSETQ. This CDR3 comprises 16 residues.

A few counts support this clonotype. This chain links TRBV23-1 with TRBJ2-3; TRBD1 matches at 10 bases. TRBV23-1 is given ORF status, its function remaining uncertain. The CDR3 runs 17 residues. V shed 2 bases, J shed 6 bases, and the junction held 11 bases outside the gene matches. The CDR3 nucleotides read TGCGCCAGCAGTCAAGAACCGGGACAGGGGAGAGGGGATACGCAGTATTTT. This gives the protein CASSQEPGQGRGDTQYF.